This T cell receptor (beta chain) was captured by sequencing in a study of blood T cell repertoires in COVID-19. The length of the CDR3 is 16 residues. V was trimmed by 5 bases and J by 4 bases, leaving 20 bases between them. The V gene's germline CDR1 is SEHNR and CDR2 FQNEAQ (reference sequence). Measured with immunoSEQ multiplex PCR; TCRdb has only the in-frame clones, and not every one. The table has under 200,000 clones, over 70% seen once. Study members were between roughly 18 and 90 years old and lived in fewer than 30 US regions. Donors in Cohort 3 who had recovered were those with two negative PCRs, healthcare professional clearance, or resolution of their symptoms.

This clonotype was sampled from a man in his fifties or sixties who had recovered from COVID-19. V is TRBV7-9 and J is TRBJ1-2; D ambiguous. Sequences were obtained from PBMCs or T cells enriched from blood (not recorded which). CDR3: CASSPGPPGLSYGYTF. The CDR3 bases are TGTGCCAGCAGCCCCGGGCCCCCTGGACTGAGCTATGGCTACACCTTC.